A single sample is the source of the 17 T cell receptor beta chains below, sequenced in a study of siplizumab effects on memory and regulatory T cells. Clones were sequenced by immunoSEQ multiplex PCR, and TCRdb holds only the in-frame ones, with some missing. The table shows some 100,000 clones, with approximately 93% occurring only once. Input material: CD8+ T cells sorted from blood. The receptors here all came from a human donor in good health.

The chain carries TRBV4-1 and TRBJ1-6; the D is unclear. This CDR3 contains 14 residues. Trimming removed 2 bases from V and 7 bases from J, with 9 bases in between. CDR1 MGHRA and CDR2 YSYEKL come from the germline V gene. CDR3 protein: CASSQPQENSPLHF. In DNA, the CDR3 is TGCGCCAGCAGCCAACCCCAGGAAAATTCACCCCTCCACTTT.

For the CDR3, the DNA is TGTGCCAGCAGCTGGACAGGGGGCGAAATGAACACTGAAGCTTTCTTT. It yields the protein CASSWTGGEMNTEAFF. The genes are TRBV14 and TRBJ1-1, with 11 nucleotides matching TRBD1. The CDR3 length is 16 residues. Germline V gene data show CDR1 as SGHDN and CDR2 as FVKESK. V trimming: 5 bases; J trimming: 0 bases; junction bases outside the gene matches: 5.

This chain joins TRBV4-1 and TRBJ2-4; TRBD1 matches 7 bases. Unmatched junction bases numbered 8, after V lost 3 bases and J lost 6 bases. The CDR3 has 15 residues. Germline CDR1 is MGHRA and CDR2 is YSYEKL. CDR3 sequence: CASSQDRSAGNIQYF. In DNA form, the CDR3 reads TGCGCCAGCAGCCAGGACAGGTCGGCCGGAAACATTCAGTACTTC.

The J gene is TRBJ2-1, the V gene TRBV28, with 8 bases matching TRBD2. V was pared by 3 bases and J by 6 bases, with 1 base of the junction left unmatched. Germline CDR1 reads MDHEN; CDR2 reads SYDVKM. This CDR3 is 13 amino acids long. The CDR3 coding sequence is TGTGCCAGCAGTTTGAGCGGGGGCAATGAGCAGTTCTTC. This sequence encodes CASSLSGGNEQFF.

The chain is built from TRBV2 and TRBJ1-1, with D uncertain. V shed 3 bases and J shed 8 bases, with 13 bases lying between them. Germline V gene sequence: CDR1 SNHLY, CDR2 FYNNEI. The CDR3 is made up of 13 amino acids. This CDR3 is CASSDRVAAEAFF. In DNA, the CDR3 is TGTGCCAGCAGTGATAGGGTGGCAGCCGAAGCTTTCTTT.

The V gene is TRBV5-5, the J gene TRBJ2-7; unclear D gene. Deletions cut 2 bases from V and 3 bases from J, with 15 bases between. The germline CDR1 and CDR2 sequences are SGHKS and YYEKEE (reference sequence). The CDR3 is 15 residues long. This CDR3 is CASSFDYTPFYEQYF. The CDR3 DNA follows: TGTGCCAGCAGCTTTGATTACACCCCGTTCTACGAGCAGTACTTC. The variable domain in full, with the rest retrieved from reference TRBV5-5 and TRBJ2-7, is DAGVTQSPTHLIKTRGQQVTLRCSPISGHKSVSWYQQVLGQGPQFIFQYYEKEERGRGNFPDRFSARQFPNYSSELNVNALLLGDSALYLCASSFDYTPFYEQYFGPGTRLTVT.

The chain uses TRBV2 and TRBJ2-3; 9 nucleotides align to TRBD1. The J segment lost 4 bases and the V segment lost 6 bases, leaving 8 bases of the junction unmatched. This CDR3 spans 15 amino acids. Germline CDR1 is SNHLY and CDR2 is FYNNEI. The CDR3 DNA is TGTGCCAGCAGGTCGGGGACAGGGAGCCCAGATACGCAGTATTTT. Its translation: CASRSGTGSPDTQYF.

The CDR3 loop reads CASSGGTGEDTQYF. DNA for the CDR3: TGTGCCAGCAGTGGTGGGACAGGGGAAGATACGCAGTATTTT. The chain uses TRBV6-5 and TRBJ2-3; TRBD1 matches 10 bases. The CDR3 spans 14 residues. The ends lost 5 bases at V and 5 bases at J; junction bases unmatched: 4. In germline, CDR1 is MNHEY, CDR2 SVGAGI.

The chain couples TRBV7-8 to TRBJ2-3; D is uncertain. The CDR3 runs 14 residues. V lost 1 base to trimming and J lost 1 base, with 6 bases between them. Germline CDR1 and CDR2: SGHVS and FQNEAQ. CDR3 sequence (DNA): TGTGCCAGCAGCTTAGTGAGCGGCACAGATACGCAGTATTTT. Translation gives CASSLVSGTDTQYF.

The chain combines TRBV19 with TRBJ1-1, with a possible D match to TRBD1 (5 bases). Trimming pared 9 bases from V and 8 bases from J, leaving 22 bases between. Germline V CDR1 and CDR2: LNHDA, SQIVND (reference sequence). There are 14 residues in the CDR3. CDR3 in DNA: TGTGCCAGCCTCCCAGCGGCTCGGGACGGCGAAGCTTTCTTT. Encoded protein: CASLPAARDGEAFF. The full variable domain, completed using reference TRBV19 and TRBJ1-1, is DGGITQSPKYLFRKEGQNVTLSCEQNLNHDAMYWYRQDPGQGLRLIYYSQIVNDFQKGDIAEGYSVSREKKESFPLTVTSAQKNPTAFYLCASLPAARDGEAFFGQGTRLTVV.

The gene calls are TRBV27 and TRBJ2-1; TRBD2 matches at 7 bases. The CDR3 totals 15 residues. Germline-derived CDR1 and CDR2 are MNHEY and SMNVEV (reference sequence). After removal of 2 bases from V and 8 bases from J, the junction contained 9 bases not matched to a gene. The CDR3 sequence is CASSLAGAFNHEQFF. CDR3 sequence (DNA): TGTGCCAGCAGTTTAGCGGGAGCGTTTAACCATGAGCAGTTCTTC.

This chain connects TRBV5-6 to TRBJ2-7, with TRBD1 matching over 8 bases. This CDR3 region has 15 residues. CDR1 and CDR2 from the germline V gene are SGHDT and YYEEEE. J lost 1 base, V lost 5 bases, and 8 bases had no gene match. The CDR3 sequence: CASRTGQEVSYEQYF. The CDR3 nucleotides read TGTGCCAGCAGGACGGGACAGGAGGTTTCCTACGAGCAGTACTTC.

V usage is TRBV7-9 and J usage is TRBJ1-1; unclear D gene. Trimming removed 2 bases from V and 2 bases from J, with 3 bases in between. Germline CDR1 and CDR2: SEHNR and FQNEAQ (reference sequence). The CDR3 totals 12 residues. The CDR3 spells CASSLTNTEAFF. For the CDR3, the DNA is TGTGCCAGCAGCTTAACTAACACTGAAGCTTTCTTT.

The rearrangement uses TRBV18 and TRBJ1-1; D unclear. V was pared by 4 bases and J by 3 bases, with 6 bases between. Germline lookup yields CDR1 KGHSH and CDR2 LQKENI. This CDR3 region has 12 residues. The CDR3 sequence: CASSLGHTEAFF. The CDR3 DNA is TGTGCCAGCTCACTGGGTCACACTGAAGCTTTCTTT.

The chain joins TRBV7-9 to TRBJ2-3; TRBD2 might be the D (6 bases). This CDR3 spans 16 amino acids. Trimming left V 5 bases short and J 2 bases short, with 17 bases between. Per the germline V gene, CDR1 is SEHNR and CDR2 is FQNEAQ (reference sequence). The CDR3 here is CASSRLSGETTDTQYF. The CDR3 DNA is TGTGCCAGCAGCCGGCTTAGCGGAGAAACCACAGATACGCAGTATTTT.

The CDR3 DNA reads as TGTGCCAGCTCACCACAAGGCAACGAAGAGACCCAGTACTTC. This sequence encodes CASSPQGNEETQYF. V is TRBV18 and J is TRBJ2-5; D is uncertain. The CDR3 runs to 14 residues. The V end lost 1 base, the J end lost 3 bases, and 9 bases lay between the germline ends. Per the germline V gene, CDR1 is KGHSH and CDR2 is LQKENI.

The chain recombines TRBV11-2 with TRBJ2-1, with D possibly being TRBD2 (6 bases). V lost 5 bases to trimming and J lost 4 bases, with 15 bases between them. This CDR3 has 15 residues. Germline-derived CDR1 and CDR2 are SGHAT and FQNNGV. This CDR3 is CASSTSSVIYNEQFF. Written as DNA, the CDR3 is TGTGCCAGCAGCACCTCTAGCGTCATATACAATGAGCAGTTCTTC.